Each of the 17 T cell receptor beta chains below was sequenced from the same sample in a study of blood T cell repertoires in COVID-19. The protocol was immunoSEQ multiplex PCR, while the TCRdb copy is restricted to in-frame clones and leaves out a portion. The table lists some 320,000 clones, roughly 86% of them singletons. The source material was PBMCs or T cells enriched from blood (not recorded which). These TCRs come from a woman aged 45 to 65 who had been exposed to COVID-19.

The CDR3 coding sequence is TGTGCCAGCAGCCTCCCGGGAGGGGGCGCAAGGGGCTACACCTTC. As protein: CASSLPGGGARGYTF. The rearrangement joins TRBV28 to TRBJ1-2; 7 nucleotides match TRBD1. V dropped 6 bases and J dropped 8; count of bases not matched to a gene: 15. This CDR3 has 15 amino acids. Germline V gene data show CDR1 as MDHEN and CDR2 as SYDVKM.

The CDR3: CASTPSRGGDTGELFF. The CDR3 DNA reads as TGTGCCAGCACCCCAAGTCGGGGAGGAGACACCGGGGAGCTGTTTTTT. The gene calls are TRBV11-2 and TRBJ2-2; D is possibly TRBD2 (6 bases). The CDR3 has 16 amino acids. Trimming took 7 bases from V and 3 from J, leaving 18 bases between them. Per the germline V gene, CDR1 is SGHAT and CDR2 is FQNNGV.

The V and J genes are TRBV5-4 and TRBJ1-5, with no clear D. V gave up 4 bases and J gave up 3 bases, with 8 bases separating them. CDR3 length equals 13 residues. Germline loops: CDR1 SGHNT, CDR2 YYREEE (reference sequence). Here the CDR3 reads CASSPDSNQPQHF. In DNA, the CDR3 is TGTGCCAGCAGCCCGGACTCCAATCAGCCCCAGCATTTT. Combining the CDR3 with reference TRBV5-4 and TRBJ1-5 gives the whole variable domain ETGVTQSPTHLIKTRGQQVTLRCSSQSGHNTVSWYQQALGQGPQFIFQYYREEENGRGNFPPRFSGLQFPNYSSELNVNALELDDSALYLCASSPDSNQPQHFGDGTRLSIL.

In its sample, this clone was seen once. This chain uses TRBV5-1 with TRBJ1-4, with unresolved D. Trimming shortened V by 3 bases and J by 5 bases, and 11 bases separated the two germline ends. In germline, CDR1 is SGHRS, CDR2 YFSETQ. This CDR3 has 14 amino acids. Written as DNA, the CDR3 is TGCGCCAGCAGCTGGGCCGTAACAAATGAAAAACTGTTTTTT. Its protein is CASSWAVTNEKLFF.

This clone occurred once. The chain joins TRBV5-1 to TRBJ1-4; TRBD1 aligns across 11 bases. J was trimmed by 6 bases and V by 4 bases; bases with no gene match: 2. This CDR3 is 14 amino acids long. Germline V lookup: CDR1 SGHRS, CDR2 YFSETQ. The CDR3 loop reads CASSQGQGDEKLFF. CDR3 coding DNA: TGCGCCAGCAGCCAGGGACAGGGGGATGAAAAACTGTTTTTT.

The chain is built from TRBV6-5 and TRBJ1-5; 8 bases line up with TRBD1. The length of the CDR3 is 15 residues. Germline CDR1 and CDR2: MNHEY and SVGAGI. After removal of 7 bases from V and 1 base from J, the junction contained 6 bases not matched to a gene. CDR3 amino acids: CASTPQGASNQPQHF. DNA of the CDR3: TGTGCCAGCACCCCTCAGGGGGCCAGCAATCAGCCCCAGCATTTT.

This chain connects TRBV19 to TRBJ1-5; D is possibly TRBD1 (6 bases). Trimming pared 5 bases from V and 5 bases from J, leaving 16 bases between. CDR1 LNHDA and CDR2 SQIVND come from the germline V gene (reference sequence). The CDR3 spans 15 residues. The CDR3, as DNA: TGTGCCAGTAGTTCGCCCGGGGGGGGGCATCAGCCCCAGCATTTT. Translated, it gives CASSSPGGGHQPQHF.

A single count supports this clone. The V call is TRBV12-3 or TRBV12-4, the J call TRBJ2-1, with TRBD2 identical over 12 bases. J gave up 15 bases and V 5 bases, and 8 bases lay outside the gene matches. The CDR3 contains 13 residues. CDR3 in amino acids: CASSPSGGAFWFF. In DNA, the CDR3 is TGTGCCAGCAGTCCTAGCGGGGGGGCCTTTTGGTTCTTC.

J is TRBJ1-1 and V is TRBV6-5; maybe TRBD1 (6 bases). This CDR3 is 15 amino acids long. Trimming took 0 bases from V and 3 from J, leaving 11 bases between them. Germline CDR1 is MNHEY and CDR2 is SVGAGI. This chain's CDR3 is CASSYSGRGHTEAFF. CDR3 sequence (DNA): TGTGCCAGCAGTTACTCGGGCAGGGGCCACACTGAAGCTTTCTTT.

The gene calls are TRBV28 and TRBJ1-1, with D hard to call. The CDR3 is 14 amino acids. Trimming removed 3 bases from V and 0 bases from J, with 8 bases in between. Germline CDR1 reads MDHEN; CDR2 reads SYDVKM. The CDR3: CASSFYRMNTEAFF. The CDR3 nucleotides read TGTGCCAGCAGTTTCTACAGAATGAACACTGAAGCTTTCTTT.

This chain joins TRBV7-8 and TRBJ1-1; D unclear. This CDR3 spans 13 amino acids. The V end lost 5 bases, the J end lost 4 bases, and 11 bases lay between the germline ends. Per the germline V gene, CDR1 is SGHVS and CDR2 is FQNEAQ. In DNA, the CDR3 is TGTGCCAGCAGCCGGGAGGGTGGCACTGAAGCTTTCTTT. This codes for CASSREGGTEAFF.

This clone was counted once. The CDR3 DNA reads TGTGCCAGCAGCACCCAGACAGGGCTCACCTACAATGAGCAGTTCTTC. Translated: CASSTQTGLTYNEQFF. This chain joins TRBV7-2 and TRBJ2-1, with 7 nucleotides matching TRBD1. The CDR3 is 16 amino acids. Per the germline V gene, CDR1 is SGHTA and CDR2 is FQGNSA. J lost 2 bases, V lost 5 bases, and 9 bases had no gene match.

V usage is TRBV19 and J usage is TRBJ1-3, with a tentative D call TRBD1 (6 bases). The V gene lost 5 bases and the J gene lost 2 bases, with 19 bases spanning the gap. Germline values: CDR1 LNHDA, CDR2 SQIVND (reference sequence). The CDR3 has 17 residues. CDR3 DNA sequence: TGTGCCAGTAGTCCCACGACCAGGGGAATGGCTGGAAACACCATATATTTT. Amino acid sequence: CASSPTTRGMAGNTIYF.

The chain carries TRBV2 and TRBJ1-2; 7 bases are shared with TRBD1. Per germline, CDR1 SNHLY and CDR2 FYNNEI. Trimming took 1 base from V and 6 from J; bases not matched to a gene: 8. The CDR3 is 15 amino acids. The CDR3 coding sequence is TGTGCCAGCAGTGAAGGGTTTAGGGGGCGGAATGGCTACACCTTC. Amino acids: CASSEGFRGRNGYTF.

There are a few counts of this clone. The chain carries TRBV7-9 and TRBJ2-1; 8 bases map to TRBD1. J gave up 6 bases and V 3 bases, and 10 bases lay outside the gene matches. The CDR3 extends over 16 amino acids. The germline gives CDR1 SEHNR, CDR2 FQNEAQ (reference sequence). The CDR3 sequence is CASSFQGAALGNEQFF. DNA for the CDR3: TGTGCCAGCAGCTTCCAGGGGGCCGCATTGGGCAATGAGCAGTTCTTC.

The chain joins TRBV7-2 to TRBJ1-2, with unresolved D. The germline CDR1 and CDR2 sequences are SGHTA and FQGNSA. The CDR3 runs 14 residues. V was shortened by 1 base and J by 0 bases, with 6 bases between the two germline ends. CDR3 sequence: CASSLGVANYGYTF. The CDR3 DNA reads TGTGCCAGCAGCTTAGGTGTAGCTAACTATGGCTACACCTTC.

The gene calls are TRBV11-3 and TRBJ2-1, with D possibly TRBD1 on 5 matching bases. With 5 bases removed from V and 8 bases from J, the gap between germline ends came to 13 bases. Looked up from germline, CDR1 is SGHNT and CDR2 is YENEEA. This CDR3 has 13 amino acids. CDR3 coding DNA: TGTGCCAGCAGCCTGCGATGGGGCGATGAGCAGTTCTTC. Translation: CASSLRWGDEQFF. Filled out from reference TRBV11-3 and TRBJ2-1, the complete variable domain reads EAGVVQSPRYKIIEKKQPVAFWCNPISGHNTLYWYLQNLGQGPELLIRYENEEAVDDSQLPKDRFSAERLKGVDSTLKIQPAELGDSAVYLCASSLRWGDEQFFGPGTRLTVL.